The clone carrying this TCR beta chain was seen more than once but under ten times. Its antigen is still unknown. This sample was included in a study of human T cells and chemical hapten exposure. The overall study: The use of 2% DPC on 2 cm by 2 cm of upper inner arm skin constituted sensitization.

Study results and caveats: Sensitization with DPC brought no change to TCRs above 1 in 1000 in frequency.

Trimming took 8 bases from V and 8 from J; bases not matched to a gene: 8. Germline CDR1 and CDR2: SNHLY and FYNNEI. This CDR3 has 13 residues. TCRdb independently ran MiXCR on the RACE reads; one entry per CDR3 protein. In the table there are roughly 120,000 distinct CDR3 sequences, around 10% of which are singletons. Specified time point: patch test 1, 2 weeks after DPC sensitization. Treatment indicated: therapeutic diphenylcyclopropenone sensitization with weekly scalp DPC. This receptor was taken from a woman aged 50 to 60 with alopecia areata. Some clones in this sample may be carry-over from other donors' samples. Sequenced here: whole blood, sampled in connection with sensitization to the hapten diphenylcyclopropenone (DPC). The chain couples TRBV2 to TRBJ1-2; 10 bases agree with TRBD1. CDR3 loop: CASLRDRGGGYTF. CDR3 DNA: TGTGCCAGCCTCCGGGACAGGGGTGGAGGCTACACCTTC.